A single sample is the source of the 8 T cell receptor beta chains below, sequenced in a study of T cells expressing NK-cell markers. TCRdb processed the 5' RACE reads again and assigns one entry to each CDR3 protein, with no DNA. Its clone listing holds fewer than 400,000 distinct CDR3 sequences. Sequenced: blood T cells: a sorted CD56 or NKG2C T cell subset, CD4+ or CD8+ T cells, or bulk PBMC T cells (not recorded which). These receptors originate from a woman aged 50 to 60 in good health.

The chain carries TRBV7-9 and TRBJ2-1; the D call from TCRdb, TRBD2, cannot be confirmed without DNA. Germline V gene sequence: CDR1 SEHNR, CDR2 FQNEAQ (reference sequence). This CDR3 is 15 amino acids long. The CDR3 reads CASSLSAGAGNEQFF.

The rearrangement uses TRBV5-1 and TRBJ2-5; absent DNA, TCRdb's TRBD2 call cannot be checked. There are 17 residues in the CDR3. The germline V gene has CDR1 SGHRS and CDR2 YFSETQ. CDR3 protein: CASSPPGLAGLGETQYF.

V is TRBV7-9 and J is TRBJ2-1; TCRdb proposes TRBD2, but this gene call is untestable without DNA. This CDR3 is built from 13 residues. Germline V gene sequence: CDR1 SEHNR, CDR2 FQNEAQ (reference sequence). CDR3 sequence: CASSQSRVSEQFF. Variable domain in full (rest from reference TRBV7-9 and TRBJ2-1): DTGVSQNPRHKITKRGQNVTFRCDPISEHNRLYWYRQTLGQGPEFLTYFQNEAQLEKSRLLSDRFSAERPKGSFSTLEIQRTEQGDSAMYLCASSQSRVSEQFFGPGTRLTVL.

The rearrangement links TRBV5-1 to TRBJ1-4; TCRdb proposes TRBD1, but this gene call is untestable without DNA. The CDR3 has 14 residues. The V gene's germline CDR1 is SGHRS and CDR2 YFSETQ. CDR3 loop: CASSFRPSGEKLFF.

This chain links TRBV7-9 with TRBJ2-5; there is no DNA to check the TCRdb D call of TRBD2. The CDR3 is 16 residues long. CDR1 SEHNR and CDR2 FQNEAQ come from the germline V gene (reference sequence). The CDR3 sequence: CASSSTVGTSGETQYF.

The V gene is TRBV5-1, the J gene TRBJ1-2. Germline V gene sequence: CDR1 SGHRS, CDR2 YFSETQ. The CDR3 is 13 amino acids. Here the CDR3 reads CASSSRTVYGYTF.

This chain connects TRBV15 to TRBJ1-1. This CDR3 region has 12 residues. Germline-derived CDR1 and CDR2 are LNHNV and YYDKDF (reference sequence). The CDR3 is CATSRDFAEAFF. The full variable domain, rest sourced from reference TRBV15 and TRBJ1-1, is DAMVIQNPRYQVTQFGKPVTLSCSQTLNHNVMYWYQQKSSQAPKLLFHYYDKDFNNEADTPDNFQSRRPNTSFCFLDIRSPGLGDTAMYLCATSRDFAEAFFGQGTRLTVV.

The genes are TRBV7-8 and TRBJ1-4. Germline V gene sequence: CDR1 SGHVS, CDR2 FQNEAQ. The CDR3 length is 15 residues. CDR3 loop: CASSSHGRVNEKLFF.